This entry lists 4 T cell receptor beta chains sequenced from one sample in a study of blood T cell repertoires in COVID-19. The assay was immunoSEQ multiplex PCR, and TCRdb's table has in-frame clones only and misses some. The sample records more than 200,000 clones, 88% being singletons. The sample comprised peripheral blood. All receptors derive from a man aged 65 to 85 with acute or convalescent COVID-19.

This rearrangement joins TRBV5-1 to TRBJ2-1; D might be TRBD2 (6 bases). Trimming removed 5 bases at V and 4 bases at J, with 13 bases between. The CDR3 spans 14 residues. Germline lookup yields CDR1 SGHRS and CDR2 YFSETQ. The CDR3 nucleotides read TGCGCCAGCAGGGAGGGAGAGGATTACAATGAGCAGTTCTTC. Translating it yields CASREGEDYNEQFF.

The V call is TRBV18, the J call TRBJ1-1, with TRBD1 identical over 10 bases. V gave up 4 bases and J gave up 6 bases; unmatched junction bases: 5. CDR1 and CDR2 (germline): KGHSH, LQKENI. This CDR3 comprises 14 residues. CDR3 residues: CASSRQTGGSEAFF. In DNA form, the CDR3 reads TGTGCCAGCTCACGACAGACAGGGGGCTCTGAAGCTTTCTTT.

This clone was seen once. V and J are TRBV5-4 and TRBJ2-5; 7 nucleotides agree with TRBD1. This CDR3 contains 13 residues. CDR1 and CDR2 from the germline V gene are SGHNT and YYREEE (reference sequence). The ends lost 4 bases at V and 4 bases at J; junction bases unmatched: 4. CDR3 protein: CASSGAGGETQYF. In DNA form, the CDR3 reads TGTGCCAGCAGCGGGGCAGGGGGAGAGACCCAGTACTTC.

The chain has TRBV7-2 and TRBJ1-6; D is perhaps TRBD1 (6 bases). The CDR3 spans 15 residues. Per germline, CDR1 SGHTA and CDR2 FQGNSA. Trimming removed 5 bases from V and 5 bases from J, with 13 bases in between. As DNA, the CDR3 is TGTGCCAGCAGCCCCCACGGACAGAATAATTCACCCCTCCACTTT. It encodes CASSPHGQNNSPLHF.